Following are 9 T cell receptor beta chains from one sample sequenced in a study of blood T cell repertoires in COVID-19. Produced via immunoSEQ multiplex PCR; TCRdb's table is partial and in-frame only. The sample lists about 52,000 clones; roughly 91% were seen once. Material: peripheral blood. The origin of the receptors is a man at least 80 years old with active or convalescent COVID-19.

The chain recombines TRBV4-3 with TRBJ1-6; 8 positions match TRBD1. The CDR3 runs 20 residues. The V segment lost 1 base and the J segment 4 bases; nucleotides outside the gene matches: 15. Germline CDR1 and CDR2: LGHNA and YSLEER. CDR3 residues: CASSQVVPRGDRSYNSPLHF. CDR3 coding DNA: TGCGCCAGCAGCCAAGTTGTCCCCAGGGGGGACAGGAGTTATAATTCACCCCTCCACTTT.

A single count supports this clone. The gene calls are TRBV9 and TRBJ2-7, with D unclear. The CDR3 covers 15 residues. Trimming removed 2 bases at V and 2 bases at J, with 14 bases between. Per germline, CDR1 SGDLS and CDR2 YYNGEE. The CDR3 DNA sequence: TGTGCCAGCAGCGTCTCCGTGGGCCAGGCCTACGAGCAGTACTTC. Amino acids: CASSVSVGQAYEQYF.

The chain employs TRBV4-2 and TRBJ1-6, with TRBD1 identical over 7 bases. With 5 bases clipped from V and 9 bases from J, the junction kept 7 bases outside the gene matches. Looked up from germline, CDR1 is LGHNA and CDR2 is YNFKEQ. CDR3 length equals 14 residues. Here the CDR3 DNA reads TGTGCCAGCAGCGTAGACAGGGACCTTTCACCCCTCCACTTT. Translation gives CASSVDRDLSPLHF.

This sequence joins TRBV29-1 and TRBJ2-7, with TRBD2 matching 12 bases. V gave up 6 bases and J gave up 3 bases; unmatched junction bases: 6. Per the germline V gene, CDR1 is SQVTM and CDR2 is ANQGSEA. The CDR3 contains 14 residues. CDR3 amino acids: CSVQRLAGDYEQYF. The CDR3, as DNA: TGCAGCGTCCAAAGACTAGCGGGAGACTACGAGCAGTACTTC.

The rearrangement joins TRBV9 to TRBJ2-3, with 8 bases lining up with TRBD2. The CDR3 has 21 residues. The germline gives CDR1 SGDLS, CDR2 YYNGEE. The trim removed 0 bases at V and 0 bases at J, leaving 18 bases unmatched. The CDR3 region is CASSVATPHTSGFTSTDTQYF. The CDR3 coding sequence is TGTGCCAGCAGCGTAGCTACACCCCACACTAGCGGATTCACTAGCACAGATACGCAGTATTTT.

The V and J genes are TRBV19 and TRBJ2-1; TRBD2 matches 7 bases. After removal of 10 bases from V and 0 bases from J, the junction contained 3 bases not matched to a gene. Germline V CDR1 and CDR2: LNHDA, SQIVND (reference sequence). CDR3 length equals 13 residues. In DNA form, the CDR3 reads TGTGCCACTAGCGGTAACTCCTACAATGAGCAGTTCTTC. This translates into CATSGNSYNEQFF.

This clone has only a few counts. The chain combines TRBV28 with TRBJ1-3; no reliable D call. Deletions cut 6 bases from V and 3 bases from J, with 27 bases between. CDR1 and CDR2 from the germline V gene are MDHEN and SYDVKM. The CDR3 is made up of 19 amino acids. CDR3 DNA: TGTGCCAGCAGCCTATTCACATTCAGGACGAGGGAGCGTGGAAACACCATATATTTT. It specifies CASSLFTFRTRERGNTIYF. The full variable domain, completed using reference TRBV28 and TRBJ1-3, is DVKVTQSSRYLVKRTGEKVFLECVQDMDHENMFWYRQDPGLGLRLIYFSYDVKMKEKGDIPEGYSVSREKKERFSLILESASTNQTSMYLCASSLFTFRTRERGNTIYFGEGSWLTVV.

The chain carries TRBV2 and TRBJ2-5; D is possibly TRBD1 (5 bases). Deletions cut 3 bases from V and 4 bases from J, with 9 bases between. This CDR3 spans 13 amino acids. The germline gives CDR1 SNHLY, CDR2 FYNNEI. The CDR3 DNA reads as TGTGCCAGCAGTGAGGGGCCACGAGAGACCCAGTACTTC. It yields the protein CASSEGPRETQYF.

This clone was counted a single time. This chain links TRBV6-2 or TRBV6-3 with TRBJ2-1; D is ambiguous. The germline V and J ends were trimmed by 4 bases and 11 bases, with 18 bases remaining between them. CDR3 size: 14 residues. Germline-derived CDR1 and CDR2 are MNHEY and SVGEGT. CDR3 protein: CASSSVAGVAQQFF. In nucleotides, the CDR3 is TGTGCCAGCAGTTCTGTAGCCGGAGTGGCTCAGCAGTTCTTC.